This T cell receptor beta chain is drawn from a study of OX40 agonist ivuxolimab in advanced cancers. Here immunoSEQ multiplex PCR was the method, and the copy in TCRdb shows in-frame clones only, minus some. The sample has about 67,000 clones, approximately 90% seen once; the top ten hold around 0.31%. Trimming pared 3 bases from V and 3 bases from J, leaving 18 bases between. The CDR3 covers 16 residues. The germline V gene has CDR1 SGDLS and CDR2 YYNGEE. This receptor was identified in an adult with an advanced solid tumor such as melanoma, head and neck, liver or kidney cancer. The source was CD4+ or CD8+ T cells sorted from blood, collected in a trial of the OX40 agonist ivuxolimab. V is TRBV9 and J is TRBJ2-5, with D tentatively TRBD2 (5 bases). The CDR3 DNA is TGTGCCAGCAGCGAGAGGGCAGCCACCGCCAAAGAGACCCAGTACTTC. As protein: CASSERAATAKETQYF.